This T cell receptor beta chain was profiled in a study of blood T cell repertoires in COVID-19. Study summary: Sites in the United States, Italy and Spain provided acute and convalescent COVID-19 samples. Sources were T cells, B-cell-depleted T cells, or PBMCs; the material itself was cDNA or gDNA.

The germline CDR1 and CDR2 sequences are MDHEN and SYDVKM. V was clipped by 5 bases and J by 11 bases, with 13 bases between them. This CDR3 is built from 12 residues. As originally analysed: It was from reference gene primer amplification that nucleated cell counts were estimated. Generated by immunoSEQ multiplex PCR, the TCRdb table keeps only in-frame clones and is missing some. V and J calls and clone size are those listed in that table; D and trimming were worked out from the DNA. The table has about 410,000 clones, approximately 90% seen once. The sequenced sample was peripheral blood. This receptor was identified in a woman between 40 and 50 years old with COVID-19, enrolled during active disease. V is TRBV28 and J is TRBJ1-3; D ambiguous. The CDR3 loop reads CASSEQTKAIYF. In DNA form, the CDR3 reads TGTGCCAGCAGTGAACAGACTAAGGCCATATATTTT.